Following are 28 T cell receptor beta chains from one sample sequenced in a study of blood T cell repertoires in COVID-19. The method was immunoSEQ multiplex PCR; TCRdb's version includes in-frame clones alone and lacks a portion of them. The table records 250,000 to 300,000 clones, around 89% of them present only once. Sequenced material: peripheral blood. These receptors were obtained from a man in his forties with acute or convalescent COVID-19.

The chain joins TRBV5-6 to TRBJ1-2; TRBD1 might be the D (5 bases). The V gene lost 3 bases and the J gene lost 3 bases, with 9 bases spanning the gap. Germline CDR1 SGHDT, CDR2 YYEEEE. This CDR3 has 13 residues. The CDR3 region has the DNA TGTGCCAGCAGCTCGGACATATACTATGGCTACACCTTC. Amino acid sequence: CASSSDIYYGYTF.

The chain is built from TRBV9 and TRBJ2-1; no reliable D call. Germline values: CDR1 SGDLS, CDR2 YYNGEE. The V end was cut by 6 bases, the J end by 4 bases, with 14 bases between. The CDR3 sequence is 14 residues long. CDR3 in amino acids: CASNPSAEYNEQFF. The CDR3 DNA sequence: TGTGCCAGCAATCCATCCGCCGAGTACAATGAGCAGTTCTTC.

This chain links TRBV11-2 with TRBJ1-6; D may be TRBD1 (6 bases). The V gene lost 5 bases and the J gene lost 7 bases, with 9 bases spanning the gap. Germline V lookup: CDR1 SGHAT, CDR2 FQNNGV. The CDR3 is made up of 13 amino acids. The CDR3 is CASSPGQNSPLHF. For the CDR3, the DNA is TGTGCCAGCAGCCCCGGACAGAATTCACCCCTCCACTTT.

CDR3 residues: CASRGATGGLEKLFF. CDR3 in DNA: TGTGCCAGCAGGGGTGCGACAGGGGGCCTTGAAAAACTGTTTTTT. The V call is TRBV28, the J call TRBJ1-4; 10 bases map to TRBD1. This CDR3 is 15 amino acids long. V was pared by 6 bases and J by 7 bases, with 8 bases of the junction left unmatched. Looked up from germline, CDR1 is MDHEN and CDR2 is SYDVKM.

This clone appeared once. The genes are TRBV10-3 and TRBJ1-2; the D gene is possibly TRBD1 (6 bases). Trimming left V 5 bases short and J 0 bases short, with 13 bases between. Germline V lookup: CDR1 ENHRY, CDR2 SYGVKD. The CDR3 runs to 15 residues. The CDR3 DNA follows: TGTGCCATCAGTCAAGGGGGGGCGGCTAACTATGGCTACACCTTC. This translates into CAISQGGAANYGYTF.

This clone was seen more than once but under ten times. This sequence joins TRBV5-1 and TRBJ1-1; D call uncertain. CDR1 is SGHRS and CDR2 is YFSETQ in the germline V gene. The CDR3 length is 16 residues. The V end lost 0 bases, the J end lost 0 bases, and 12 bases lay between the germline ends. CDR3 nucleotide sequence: TGCGCCAGCAGCTTGGCCGGGATCGGGCTGAACACTGAAGCTTTCTTT. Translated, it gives CASSLAGIGLNTEAFF.

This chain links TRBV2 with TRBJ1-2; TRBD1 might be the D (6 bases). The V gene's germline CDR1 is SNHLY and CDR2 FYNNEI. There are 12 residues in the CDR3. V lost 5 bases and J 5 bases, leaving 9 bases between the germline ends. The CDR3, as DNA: TGTGCCAGCAGTTGGGGGCATTATGGCTACACCTTC. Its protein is CASSWGHYGYTF.

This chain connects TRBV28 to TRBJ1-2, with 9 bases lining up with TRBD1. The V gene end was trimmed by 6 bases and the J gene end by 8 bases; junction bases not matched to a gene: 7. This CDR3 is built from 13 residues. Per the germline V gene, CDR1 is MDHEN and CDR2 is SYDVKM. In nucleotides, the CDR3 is TGTGCCAGCAGAGAACAGGGGGCGCAGGGCTACACCTTC. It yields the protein CASREQGAQGYTF.

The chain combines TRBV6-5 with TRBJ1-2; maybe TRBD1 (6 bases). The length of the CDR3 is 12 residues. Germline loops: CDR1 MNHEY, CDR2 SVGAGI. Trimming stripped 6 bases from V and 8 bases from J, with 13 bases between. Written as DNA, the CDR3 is TGTGCCAGCAGCTCAGGGGATACCGGCTACACCTTC. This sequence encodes CASSSGDTGYTF.

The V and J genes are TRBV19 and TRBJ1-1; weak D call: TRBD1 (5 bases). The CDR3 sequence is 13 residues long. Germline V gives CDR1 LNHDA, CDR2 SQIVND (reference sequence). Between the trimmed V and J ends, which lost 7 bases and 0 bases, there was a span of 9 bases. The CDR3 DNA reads TGTGCCAGTATGGCAGGGATGAACACTGAAGCTTTCTTT. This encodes CASMAGMNTEAFF.

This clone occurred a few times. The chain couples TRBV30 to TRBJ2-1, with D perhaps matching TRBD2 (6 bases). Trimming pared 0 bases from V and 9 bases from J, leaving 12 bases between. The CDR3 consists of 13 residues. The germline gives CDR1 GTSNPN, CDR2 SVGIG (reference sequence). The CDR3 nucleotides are TGTGCCTGGAGTGTACAACGGCGGGGTGAGCAGTTCTTC. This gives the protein CAWSVQRRGEQFF. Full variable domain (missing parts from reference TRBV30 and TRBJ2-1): SQTIHQWPATLVQPVGSPLSLECTVEGTSNPNLYWYRQAAGRGLQLLFYSVGIGQISSEVPQNLSASRPQDRQFILSSKKLLLSDSGFYLCAWSVQRRGEQFFGPGTRLTVL.

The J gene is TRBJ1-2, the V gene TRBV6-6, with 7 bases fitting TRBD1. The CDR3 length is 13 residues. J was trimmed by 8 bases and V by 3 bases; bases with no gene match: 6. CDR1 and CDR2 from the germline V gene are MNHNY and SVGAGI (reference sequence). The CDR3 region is CASSYQGVEGYTF. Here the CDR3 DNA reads TGTGCCAGCAGTTATCAGGGGGTTGAAGGCTACACCTTC.

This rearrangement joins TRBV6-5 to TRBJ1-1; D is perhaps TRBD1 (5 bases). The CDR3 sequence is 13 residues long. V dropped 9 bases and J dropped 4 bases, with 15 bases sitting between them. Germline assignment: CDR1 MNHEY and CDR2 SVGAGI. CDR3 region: CASRSGVSTEAFF. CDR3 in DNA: TGTGCCAGTCGTTCGGGGGTAAGCACTGAAGCTTTCTTT.

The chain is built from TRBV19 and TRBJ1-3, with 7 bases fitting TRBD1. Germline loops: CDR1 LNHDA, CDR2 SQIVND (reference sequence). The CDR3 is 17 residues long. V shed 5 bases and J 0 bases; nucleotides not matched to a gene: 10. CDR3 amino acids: CASSLRPTGTSGNTIYF. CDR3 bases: TGTGCCAGTAGTCTGCGACCGACAGGGACCTCTGGAAACACCATATATTTT.

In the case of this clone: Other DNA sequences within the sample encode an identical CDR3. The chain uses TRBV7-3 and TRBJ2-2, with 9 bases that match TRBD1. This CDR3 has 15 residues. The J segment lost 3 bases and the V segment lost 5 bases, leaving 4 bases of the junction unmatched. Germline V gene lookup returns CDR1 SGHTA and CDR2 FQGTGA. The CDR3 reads CASSPGTGYTGELFF. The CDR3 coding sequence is TGTGCCAGCAGCCCGGGGACAGGGTACACCGGGGAGCTGTTTTTT.

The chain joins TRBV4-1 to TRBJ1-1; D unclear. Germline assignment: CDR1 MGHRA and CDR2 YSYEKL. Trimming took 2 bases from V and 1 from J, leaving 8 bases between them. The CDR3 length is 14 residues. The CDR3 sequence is CASSQKTGNTEAFF. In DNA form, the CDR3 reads TGCGCCAGCAGCCAAAAGACGGGGAACACTGAAGCTTTCTTT.

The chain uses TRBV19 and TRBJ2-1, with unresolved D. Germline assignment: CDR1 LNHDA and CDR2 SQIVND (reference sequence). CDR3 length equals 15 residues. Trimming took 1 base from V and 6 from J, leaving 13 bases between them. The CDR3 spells CASSIGSTLTNEQFF. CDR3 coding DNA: TGTGCCAGTAGTATAGGGTCTACCCTAACCAATGAGCAGTTCTTC.

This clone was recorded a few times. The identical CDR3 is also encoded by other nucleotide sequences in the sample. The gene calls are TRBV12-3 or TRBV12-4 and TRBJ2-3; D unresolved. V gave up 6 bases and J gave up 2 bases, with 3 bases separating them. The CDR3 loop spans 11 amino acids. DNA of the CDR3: TGTGCCAGCAGCCTCACAGATACGCAGTATTTT. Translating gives CASSLTDTQYF.

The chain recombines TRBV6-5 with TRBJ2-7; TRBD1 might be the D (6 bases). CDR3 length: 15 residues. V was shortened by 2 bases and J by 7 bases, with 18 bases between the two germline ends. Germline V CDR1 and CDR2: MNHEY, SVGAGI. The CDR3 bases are TGTGCCAGCAGTTACGGGGGCGCGGGTTCCAGAGAGCAGTACTTC. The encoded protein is CASSYGGAGSREQYF.

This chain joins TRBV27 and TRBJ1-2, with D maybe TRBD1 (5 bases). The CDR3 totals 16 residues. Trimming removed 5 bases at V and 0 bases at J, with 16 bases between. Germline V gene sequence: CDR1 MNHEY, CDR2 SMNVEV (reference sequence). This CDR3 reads CASSLNGGVANYGYTF. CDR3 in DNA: TGTGCCAGCAGTCTTAATGGGGGGGTAGCTAACTATGGCTACACCTTC.

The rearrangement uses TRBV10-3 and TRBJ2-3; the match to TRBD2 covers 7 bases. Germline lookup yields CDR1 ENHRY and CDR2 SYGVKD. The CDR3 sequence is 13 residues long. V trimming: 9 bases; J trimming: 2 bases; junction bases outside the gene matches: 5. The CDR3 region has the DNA TGTGCCATGGGGGGAGGGGACACAGATACGCAGTATTTT. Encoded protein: CAMGGGDTDTQYF.

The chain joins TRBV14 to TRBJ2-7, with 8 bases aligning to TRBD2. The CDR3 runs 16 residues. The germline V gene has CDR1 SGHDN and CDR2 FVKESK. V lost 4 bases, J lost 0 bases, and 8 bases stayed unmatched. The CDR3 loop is CASSRLGGVSSYEQYF. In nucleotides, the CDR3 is TGTGCCAGCAGCCGCCTCGGGGGGGTGAGCTCCTACGAGCAGTACTTC.

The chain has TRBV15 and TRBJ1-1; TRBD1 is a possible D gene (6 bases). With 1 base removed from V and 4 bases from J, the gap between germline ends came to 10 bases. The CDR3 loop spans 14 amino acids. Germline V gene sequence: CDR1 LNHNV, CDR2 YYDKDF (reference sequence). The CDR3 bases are TGTGCCACCAGCAGAGTAAGGGGGGGCACTGAAGCTTTCTTT. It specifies CATSRVRGGTEAFF.

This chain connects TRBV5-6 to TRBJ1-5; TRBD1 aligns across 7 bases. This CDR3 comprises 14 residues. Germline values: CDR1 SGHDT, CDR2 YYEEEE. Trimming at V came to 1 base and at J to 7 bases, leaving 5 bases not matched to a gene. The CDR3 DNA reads TGTGCCAGCAGCTTGCTTCAGGGGGAACAGCCCCAGCATTTT. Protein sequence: CASSLLQGEQPQHF.

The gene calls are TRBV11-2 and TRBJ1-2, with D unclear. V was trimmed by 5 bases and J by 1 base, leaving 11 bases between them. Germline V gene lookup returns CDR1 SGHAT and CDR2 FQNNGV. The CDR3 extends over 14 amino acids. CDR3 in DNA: TGTGCCAGCAGCCCCTACCCCCTTAACTATGGCTACACCTTC. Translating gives CASSPYPLNYGYTF.

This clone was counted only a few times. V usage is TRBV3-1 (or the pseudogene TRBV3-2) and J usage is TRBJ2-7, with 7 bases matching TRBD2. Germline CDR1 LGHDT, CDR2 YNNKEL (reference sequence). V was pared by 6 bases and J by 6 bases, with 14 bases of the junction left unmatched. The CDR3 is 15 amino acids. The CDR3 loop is CASSPGVAGPREQYF. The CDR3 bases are TGTGCCAGCAGTCCTGGCGTAGCGGGTCCTCGCGAGCAGTACTTC.

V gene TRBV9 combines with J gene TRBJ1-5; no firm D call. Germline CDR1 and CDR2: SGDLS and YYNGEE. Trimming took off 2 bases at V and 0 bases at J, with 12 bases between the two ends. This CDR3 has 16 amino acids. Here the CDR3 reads CASSVSEVFSNQPQHF. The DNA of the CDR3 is TGTGCCAGCAGCGTCAGCGAAGTCTTTAGCAATCAGCCCCAGCATTTT.

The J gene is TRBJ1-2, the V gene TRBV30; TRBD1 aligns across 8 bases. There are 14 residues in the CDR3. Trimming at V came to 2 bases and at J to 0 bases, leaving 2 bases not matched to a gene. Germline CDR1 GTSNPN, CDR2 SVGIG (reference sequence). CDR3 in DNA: TGTGCCTGGAGTCCAGGGGGCCCTAACTATGGCTACACCTTC. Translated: CAWSPGGPNYGYTF.